Each of the 9 T cell receptor beta chains below was sequenced from the same sample in a study of T-cell memory formation after mild COVID-19. TCRdb redid the calling of the 5' RACE reads with MiXCR, one entry per CDR3 protein. The sample lists more than 55,000 distinct CDR3 sequences; 9% to 9.5% were seen once. The specimen was PBMCs or a T cell subset sorted from them (not recorded which). These receptors came from a man aged 18 to 30 who had mild COVID-19 (a few samples of this study predate the infection). Cell type and time point are not known.

This clonotype was counted only a few times. The chain combines TRBV9 with TRBJ2-3; TRBD2 agrees at 9 bases. The V gene's germline CDR1 is SGDLS and CDR2 YYNGEE. The CDR3 spans 13 residues. The ends lost 9 bases at V and 3 bases at J; junction bases unmatched: 5. The CDR3 DNA reads TGTGCCACCAAGCGGGGGGCAACAGATACGCAGTATTTT. Its protein is CATKRGATDTQYF.

This clonotype was recorded a few times. The rearrangement uses TRBV3-1 and TRBJ2-5; D is possibly TRBD2 (6 bases). Germline CDR1 is LGHDT and CDR2 is YNNKEL (reference sequence). The length of the CDR3 is 14 residues. The V end lost 1 base, the J end lost 2 bases, and 8 bases lay between the germline ends. The CDR3 bases are TGTGCCAGCAGCCAAGCTGGGGGGCAAGAGACCCAGTACTTC. Encoded protein: CASSQAGGQETQYF.

This clonotype showed up just a few times. This rearrangement joins TRBV7-2 to TRBJ1-2; TRBD1 matches at 7 bases. The CDR3 is 14 residues long. Losses at the gene ends were 3 bases for V and 8 bases for J; bases not matched to a gene: 9. In germline, CDR1 is SGHTA, CDR2 FQGNSA. CDR3 loop: CASSFGQASGGYTF. DNA of the CDR3: TGTGCCAGCAGCTTCGGACAGGCCTCGGGAGGCTACACCTTC.

This clonotype was picked up many times. The chain uses TRBV4-2 and TRBJ2-1, with D tentatively TRBD2 (6 bases). Between the trimmed V and J ends, which lost 2 bases and 4 bases, there was a span of 15 bases. Germline lookup yields CDR1 LGHNA and CDR2 YNFKEQ. The CDR3 extends over 16 amino acids. CDR3 bases: TGTGCCAGCAGCCAAAGGCGGGGCCGTAATTACAATGAGCAGTTCTTC. It translates to CASSQRRGRNYNEQFF.

J is TRBJ1-6 and V is TRBV7-9, with 7 nucleotides matching TRBD1. The germline V gene encodes CDR1 SEHNR and CDR2 FQNEAQ (reference sequence). CDR3 length: 16 residues. V was clipped by 1 base and J by 4 bases; unmatched bases: 4. The DNA of the CDR3 is TGTGCCAGCAGCTTAGGGACAGGTGCTTATAATTCACCCCTCCACTTT. Protein product: CASSLGTGAYNSPLHF.

V is TRBV30 and J is TRBJ2-5; D unclear. The CDR3 totals 11 residues. Germline lookup yields CDR1 GTSNPN and CDR2 SVGIG (reference sequence). V lost 5 bases, J lost 2 bases, and 6 bases lay in between. The CDR3, as DNA: TGTGCCTGGGGGCAGCAAGAGACCCAGTACTTC. Translating gives CAWGQQETQYF.

The chain uses TRBV3-1 and TRBJ2-5; TRBD2 might be the D (5 bases). The V gene lost 4 bases and the J gene lost 0 bases, with 15 bases spanning the gap. Germline CDR1 is LGHDT and CDR2 is YNNKEL (reference sequence). CDR3 length: 16 amino acids. CDR3 amino acids: CASSLRTDSYQETQYF. As DNA, the CDR3 is TGTGCCAGCAGCCTGAGGACGGACTCGTACCAAGAGACCCAGTACTTC.

This clonotype was detected a few times. The chain employs TRBV20-1 and TRBJ1-2; TRBD1 aligns across 10 bases. Trimming at V came to 6 bases and at J to 7 bases, leaving 14 bases not matched to a gene. The germline V gene encodes CDR1 DFQATT and CDR2 SNEGSKA (reference sequence). This CDR3 spans 15 amino acids. The chain's CDR3 is CSARSQDRGRVGYTF. Written as DNA, the CDR3 is TGCAGTGCCAGGAGCCAAGACAGGGGGCGAGTTGGCTACACCTTC.

This clonotype was seen at least ten times. The V gene is TRBV29-1, the J gene TRBJ2-2, with TRBD1 matching over 9 bases. V was pared by 1 base and J by 4 bases, with 1 base of the junction left unmatched. The CDR3 has 14 amino acids. Germline CDR1 is SQVTM and CDR2 is ANQGSEA. The CDR3 DNA follows: TGCAGCGTTGAAGGGGACAGGGTCACCGGGGAGCTGTTTTTT. Translated, it gives CSVEGDRVTGELFF.